The 25 T cell receptor beta chains in this list originate from one sample, sequenced in a study of CD8 T cells in ankylosing spondylitis. One entry per CDR3 protein, called by TCRdb with MiXCR from the 5' RACE reads. The sample includes just over 350,000 distinct CDR3 sequences, 20% to 25% of them seen just once. The sequenced sample consisted of blood, either unsorted or a sorted T cell fraction (not recorded which). Source of these receptors: a male donor with ankylosing spondylitis or in good health (not recorded which).

This clonotype came up a few times. The J gene is TRBJ2-2, the V gene TRBV5-1; 8 bases match TRBD2. In germline, CDR1 is SGHRS, CDR2 YFSETQ. V trimming: 4 bases; J trimming: 11 bases; junction bases outside the gene matches: 19. This CDR3 comprises 17 residues. The CDR3 here is CASSKGLASGMAGELFF. The CDR3 DNA follows: TGCGCCAGCAGCAAAGGACTAGCCAGCGGAATGGCGGGAGAGCTGTTTTTT.

This clonotype has just a few counts. The rearrangement joins TRBV7-9 to TRBJ2-3, with TRBD2 identical over 9 bases. Germline assignment: CDR1 SEHNR and CDR2 FQNEAQ (reference sequence). This CDR3 comprises 16 residues. J was trimmed by 1 base and V by 2 bases; bases with no gene match: 4. CDR3 DNA sequence: TGTGCCAGCAGCTTATGGTGGACTAGCGGCACAGATACGCAGTATTTT. Its protein is CASSLWWTSGTDTQYF.

V and J are TRBV4-1 and TRBJ2-3, with 10 bases aligning to TRBD2. This CDR3 region has 17 residues. The V gene's germline CDR1 is MGHRA and CDR2 YSYEKL. V trimming: 0 bases; J trimming: 4 bases; junction bases outside the gene matches: 7. The CDR3 sequence: CASSQEPAGGGADTQYF. CDR3 nucleotides: TGCGCCAGCAGCCAAGAGCCAGCGGGGGGGGGTGCAGATACGCAGTATTTT.

This clonotype was detected only a few times. The CDR3: CASRASNGQETQYF. The CDR3 DNA reads as TGTGCCAGTAGGGCGAGCAACGGGCAAGAGACCCAGTACTTC. The gene calls are TRBV12-3 or TRBV12-4 and TRBJ2-5; no clear D. CDR3 length equals 14 residues. Trimming cost V 9 bases and J 2 bases, with 16 bases left between them.

This clonotype appeared a few times. The chain couples TRBV5-1 to TRBJ2-3, with 8 bases identical to TRBD1. J was trimmed by 3 bases and V by 4 bases; bases with no gene match: 10. This CDR3 is built from 16 residues. Germline V gene lookup returns CDR1 SGHRS and CDR2 YFSETQ. CDR3 amino acids: CASSPWTGKRTDTQYF. The CDR3, as DNA: TGCGCCAGCAGCCCTTGGACAGGGAAGCGTACAGATACGCAGTATTTT.

The chain is built from TRBV2 and TRBJ2-7; 9 bases fit TRBD1. This CDR3 is 16 amino acids long. Germline loops: CDR1 SNHLY, CDR2 FYNNEI. With V trimmed by 6 bases and J by 1 base, 10 bases remained unmatched. The DNA for the CDR3 is TGTGCCAGCAGAGCCGGACAGGGGTTGGTTTCCTACGAGCAGTACTTC. It encodes CASRAGQGLVSYEQYF.

This clonotype occurred a few times. The V call is TRBV4-1, the J call TRBJ2-7; no clear D gene. V lost 2 bases, J lost 1 base, and 9 bases lay in between. Germline-derived CDR1 and CDR2 are MGHRA and YSYEKL. CDR3 length equals 14 residues. This chain's CDR3 is CASSQSLGSYEQYF. The CDR3 DNA reads as TGCGCCAGCAGCCAAAGTCTCGGTTCCTACGAGCAGTACTTC.

The genes are TRBV9 and TRBJ2-2; 9 bases map to TRBD2. CDR3 length: 16 amino acids. Germline lookup yields CDR1 SGDLS and CDR2 YYNGEE. Losses at the gene ends were 4 bases for V and 5 bases for J; bases not matched to a gene: 9. DNA for the CDR3: TGTGCCAGCAGCCCCTCAGCGGGGGGAAGAACCGGGGAGCTGTTTTTT. Amino acids: CASSPSAGGRTGELFF.

This sequence joins TRBV29-1 and TRBJ2-2; no reliable D call. The CDR3 consists of 14 residues. With 0 bases removed from V and 8 bases from J, the gap between germline ends came to 13 bases. Germline CDR1 reads SQVTM; CDR2 reads ANQGSEA. For the CDR3, the DNA is TGCAGCGTTGAAGATTCCAGCCGACCGGGGGAGCTGTTTTTT. Translation: CSVEDSSRPGELFF.

A few counts support this clonotype. The chain is built from TRBV30 and TRBJ1-4, with 9 bases fitting TRBD1. Germline CDR1 GTSNPN, CDR2 SVGIG (reference sequence). With V trimmed by 2 bases and J by 7 bases, 8 bases remained unmatched. The CDR3 covers 15 residues. CDR3 sequence (DNA): TGTGCCTGGAGTCCCCCGGGACAGGGAAGTGAAAAACTGTTTTTT. The encoded protein is CAWSPPGQGSEKLFF. The entire variable domain, with the rest obtained from reference TRBV30 and TRBJ1-4, is as follows: SQTIHQWPATLVQPVGSPLSLECTVEGTSNPNLYWYRQAAGRGLQLLFYSVGIGQISSEVPQNLSASRPQDRQFILSSKKLLLSDSGFYLCAWSPPGQGSEKLFFGSGTQLSVL.

This clonotype was observed a few times. For the CDR3, the DNA is TGTGCCAGCAGTTTTTGGGCGGTACAGAATCAGCCCCAGCATTTT. Translating gives CASSFWAVQNQPQHF. This sequence joins TRBV28 and TRBJ1-5, with D hard to call. Germline-derived CDR1 and CDR2 are MDHEN and SYDVKM. V dropped 3 bases and J dropped 4 bases, with 13 bases sitting between them. There are 15 residues in the CDR3.

This clonotype was found a few times. The gene calls are TRBV11-2 and TRBJ2-3; no clear D. The CDR3 loop spans 12 amino acids. In germline, CDR1 is SGHAT, CDR2 FQNNGV. The ends were cut back, 4 bases at V and 8 bases at J, with 10 bases in the middle. The CDR3 loop is CASSSIQSTQYF. The DNA of the CDR3 is TGTGCCAGCAGCTCTATCCAGTCTACGCAGTATTTT.

The V call is TRBV20-1, the J call TRBJ2-7; 7 bases are shared with TRBD1. The J segment lost 4 bases and the V segment lost 4 bases, leaving 1 base of the junction unmatched. Germline CDR1 is DFQATT and CDR2 is SNEGSKA (reference sequence). CDR3 length equals 11 residues. The CDR3 region is CSATDRYEQYF. The CDR3 nucleotides read TGCAGTGCTACGGACAGGTACGAGCAGTACTTC.

This clonotype occurred a few times. This chain joins TRBV5-6 and TRBJ1-2; D ambiguous. From germline, CDR1 is SGHDT and CDR2 YYEEEE. V was trimmed by 3 bases and J by 3 bases, leaving 6 bases between them. The CDR3 consists of 12 residues. CDR3 residues: CASSSGDYGYTF. The CDR3 nucleotides are TGTGCCAGCAGCTCGGGTGACTATGGCTACACCTTC.

In this sample, this clonotype turned up many times. This chain links TRBV20-1 with TRBJ2-7; D gene ambiguous. The length of the CDR3 is 16 residues. V shed 1 base and J shed 0 bases, with 16 bases lying between them. Looked up from germline, CDR1 is DFQATT and CDR2 is SNEGSKA (reference sequence). The DNA of the CDR3 is TGCAGTGCTAGAGGTAGCCTAGTCCACTTCTCCTACGAGCAGTACTTC. Translating gives CSARGSLVHFSYEQYF.

This clonotype was observed a handful of times. The rearrangement joins TRBV6-5 to TRBJ2-2, with D possibly matching TRBD1 (6 bases). CDR1 and CDR2 from the germline V gene are MNHEY and SVGAGI. CDR3 length: 15 residues. The V end lost 4 bases, the J end lost 6 bases, and 15 bases lay between the germline ends. The CDR3 here is CASSSTNPGAGELFF. The CDR3 region has the DNA TGTGCCAGCAGTTCCACCAACCCAGGGGCCGGGGAGCTGTTTTTT.

The chain recombines TRBV27 with TRBJ2-2; 10 nucleotides line up with TRBD1. The CDR3 runs 15 residues. CDR1 MNHEY and CDR2 SMNVEV come from the germline V gene (reference sequence). V lost 5 bases and J lost 6; bases outside the gene matches: 6. The CDR3 sequence: CASSPWTGGAGELFF. Here the CDR3 DNA reads TGTGCCAGCAGTCCCTGGACAGGGGGAGCCGGGGAGCTGTTTTTT.

This clonotype was detected only a few times. V and J are TRBV7-8 and TRBJ2-3; the D call may be TRBD1 or TRBD2 (6 bases each). Germline CDR1 reads SGHVS; CDR2 reads FQNEAQ. V dropped 5 bases and J dropped 13 bases, with 16 bases sitting between them. This CDR3 is 12 amino acids long. The CDR3 loop is CASSPGGLPKYF. DNA for the CDR3: TGTGCCAGCAGCCCCGGGGGCCTTCCAAAGTATTTT.

The rearrangement uses TRBV24-1 and TRBJ2-4; unclear D gene. The CDR3 covers 14 residues. The ends were cut back, 6 bases at V and 0 bases at J, with 8 bases in the middle. Germline CDR1 is KGHDR and CDR2 is SFDVKD. CDR3 amino acids: CATSSPLAKNIQYF. The CDR3 bases are TGTGCCACCAGTTCACCTTTAGCCAAAAACATTCAGTACTTC.

This clonotype was seen a few times. This chain connects TRBV6-8 to TRBJ2-2; TRBD1 aligns across 8 bases. With V trimmed by 4 bases and J by 0 bases, 7 bases remained unmatched. The CDR3 has 17 amino acids. Germline V CDR1 and CDR2: MNHGY, SAAAGT. The CDR3 sequence: CASSWTGSRSNTGELFF. The CDR3 region has the DNA TGTGCCAGCAGTTGGACAGGGTCTCGTTCGAACACCGGGGAGCTGTTTTTT.

The chain is built from TRBV5-4 and TRBJ2-1; D uncertain. Trimming stripped 0 bases from V and 1 base from J, with 20 bases between. This CDR3 region has 19 residues. The germline V gene encodes CDR1 SGHNT and CDR2 YYREEE (reference sequence). Written as DNA, the CDR3 is TGTGCCAGCAGCTTGGCCTGGCCCTCTGGAGTAGGATCCTACAATGAGCAGTTCTTC. Translating it yields CASSLAWPSGVGSYNEQFF.

The rearrangement joins TRBV28 to TRBJ2-1, with D unclear. This CDR3 comprises 12 residues. Germline values: CDR1 MDHEN, CDR2 SYDVKM. Trimming removed 6 bases at V and 8 bases at J, with 11 bases between. The CDR3: CASSLGIDEQFF. The CDR3 nucleotides read TGTGCCAGCAGCCTCGGCATCGATGAGCAGTTCTTC.

This clonotype showed up just a few times. The CDR3 DNA reads TGCAGCACCCACAGAGCCTCCTACAATGAGCAGTTCTTC. The encoded protein is CSTHRASYNEQFF. The chain employs TRBV29-1 and TRBJ2-1; D remains unclear. CDR1 is SQVTM and CDR2 is ANQGSEA in the germline V gene. V lost 8 bases, J lost 0 bases, and 11 bases lay in between. The CDR3 extends over 13 amino acids.

This clonotype came up a few times. V gene TRBV12-3 or TRBV12-4 combines with J gene TRBJ2-3; unclear D gene. The CDR3 sequence is 13 residues long. V was trimmed by 4 bases and J by 2 bases, leaving 7 bases between them. The CDR3 loop is CASSSPATDTQYF. In DNA form, the CDR3 reads TGTGCCAGCAGTTCCCCTGCCACAGATACGCAGTATTTT.

The chain recombines TRBV12-3 or TRBV12-4 with TRBJ2-7; D is tentatively TRBD1 or TRBD2 (6 bases each). The CDR3 has 12 residues. Trimming shortened V by 0 bases and J by 12 bases, and 12 bases separated the two germline ends. CDR3 DNA: TGTGCCAGCAGTTTAGCGCGGGACACTACGTACTTC. Translating it yields CASSLARDTTYF.